This entry lists 19 T cell receptor beta chains sequenced from one sample in a study of vaccination effects on CD4 cells after COVID-19. Method: immunoSEQ multiplex PCR; TCRdb's copy keeps in-frame clones and lacks some. The sample contains tens of thousands of clones, under 70% of which appear only once. Their target antigens are unknown. Subsequent to less than 13 days of culture, CD4+ T cells were isolated. Each participant was administered two doses of either the BNT162b2 or the mRNA-1273 vaccine. This specimen consisted of CD4+ T cells from PBMCs cultured without peptide, obtained after COVID-19 vaccination. Receptor source: a human donor who received a COVID-19 vaccine.

This chain joins TRBV11-2 and TRBJ1-5; TRBD1 is a possible D gene (5 bases). CDR3 length equals 17 residues. The germline CDR1 and CDR2 sequences are SGHAT and FQNNGV. V dropped 1 base and J dropped 0 bases, with 13 bases sitting between them. CDR3 protein: CASSLAGGKNSNQPQHF. As DNA, the CDR3 is TGTGCCAGCAGCTTAGCGGGGGGGAAAAATAGCAATCAGCCCCAGCATTTT.

The chain joins TRBV28 to TRBJ1-2; D is perhaps TRBD1 (5 bases). This CDR3 is 15 amino acids long. The germline V and J ends were trimmed by 4 bases and 9 bases, with 21 bases remaining between them. CDR1 and CDR2 from the germline V gene are MDHEN and SYDVKM. The CDR3 here is CASSSSPGGSISYTF. The CDR3 DNA reads as TGTGCCAGCAGTTCATCCCCCGGGGGGAGTATTAGCTACACCTTC.

The chain's CDR3 is CASRLHRDREAGSNQPQHF. CDR3 nucleotides: TGTGCAAGTCGCTTACACCGGGACAGGGAGGCGGGTAGCAATCAGCCCCAGCATTTT. The chain links TRBV12-2 to TRBJ1-5; the table calls TRBD1, which could not be checked here. TRBV12-2 is deemed a pseudogene. The CDR3 has 19 residues.

The V and J genes are TRBV29-1 and TRBJ1-1, with D perhaps TRBD1 (5 bases). The CDR3 sequence is 13 residues long. Germline-derived CDR1 and CDR2 are SQVTM and ANQGSEA. V was pared by 4 bases and J by 0 bases, with 9 bases between. The CDR3 nucleotides are TGCAGCGTTGGGCACAGGCTGAACACTGAAGCTTTCTTT. Its translation: CSVGHRLNTEAFF.

The genes are TRBV6-6 and TRBJ1-3; 8 nucleotides align to TRBD1. Germline V gives CDR1 MNHNY, CDR2 SVGAGI (reference sequence). The V and J ends lost 2 bases and 3 bases, in that order; junction bases with no gene match: 3. The CDR3 is made up of 15 amino acids. The CDR3 region is CASSYPGTGGNTIYF. The CDR3 DNA reads as TGTGCCAGCAGTTACCCCGGGACAGGTGGAAACACCATATATTTT.

The V gene is TRBV24-1, the J gene TRBJ2-3, with 7 bases identical to TRBD2. Germline V gene data show CDR1 as KGHDR and CDR2 as SFDVKD. The CDR3 has 15 residues. The V segment lost 4 bases and the J segment 1 base; nucleotides outside the gene matches: 4. The CDR3 DNA is TGTGCCACCAGTGAGGCGGGAGTGGGCACAGATACGCAGTATTTT. Its protein product is CATSEAGVGTDTQYF.

The CDR3 loop is CASSFQGLYNQPQHF. Here the CDR3 DNA reads TGTGCCAGCAGCTTTCAGGGGCTTTACAATCAGCCCCAGCATTTT. V gene TRBV5-8 combines with J gene TRBJ1-5, with D possibly matching TRBD1 (6 bases). Looked up from germline, CDR1 is SGHTS and CDR2 is YDEGEE. This CDR3 has 15 residues. The germline V and J ends were trimmed by 2 bases and 3 bases, with 12 bases remaining between them.

The V gene is TRBV6-1, the J gene TRBJ1-2; D possibly corresponds to TRBD1 (5 bases). V lost 3 bases, J lost 5 bases, and 13 bases lay in between. Germline V gives CDR1 MNHNS, CDR2 SASEGT. The CDR3 consists of 14 residues. In nucleotides, the CDR3 is TGTGCCAGCAGTGAGGGCAGGGAGAGTTATGGCTACACCTTC. Residues: CASSEGRESYGYTF.

The chain has TRBV5-5 and TRBJ2-3, with 15 bases aligning to TRBD2. This CDR3 has 18 residues. V trimming: 4 bases; J trimming: 0 bases; junction bases outside the gene matches: 6. The germline CDR1 and CDR2 sequences are SGHKS and YYEKEE (reference sequence). In DNA, the CDR3 is TGTGCCAGCAGCAGACTCGGGACTAGCGGGGGGAGCACAGATACGCAGTATTTT. It yields the protein CASSRLGTSGGSTDTQYF.

The CDR3 coding sequence is TGTGCCACCACCCCGAACCCGACAGGGGATGAAAAACTGTTTTTT. Translated, it gives CATTPNPTGDEKLFF. The chain links TRBV15 to TRBJ1-4; 8 bases agree with TRBD1. V shed 7 bases, J shed 6 bases, and the junction held 10 bases outside the gene matches. This CDR3 has 15 amino acids. Germline CDR1 and CDR2: LNHNV and YYDKDF (reference sequence).

The chain is built from TRBV5-1 and TRBJ1-4, with D perhaps TRBD1 (5 bases). From germline, CDR1 is SGHRS and CDR2 YFSETQ. V was pared by 4 bases and J by 1 base, with 11 bases between. The CDR3 contains 15 residues. In nucleotides, the CDR3 is TGCGCCAGCAGCAAGGACGGGGGAACTAATGAAAAACTGTTTTTT. It codes for CASSKDGGTNEKLFF.

The chain employs TRBV2 and TRBJ1-1, with 10 bases identical to TRBD1. The junction had 12 bases not matched to a gene; V was cut back by 9 bases and J by 2 bases. Germline V CDR1 and CDR2: SNHLY, FYNNEI. The CDR3 loop spans 16 amino acids. The CDR3 loop reads CASLSGTGVKNTEAFF. CDR3 DNA: TGTGCCAGTTTATCCGGGACAGGGGTGAAAAACACTGAAGCTTTCTTT.

The chain is built from TRBV6-5 and TRBJ1-5; unclear D gene. V was clipped by 0 bases and J by 2 bases, with 11 bases between them. Germline CDR1 MNHEY, CDR2 SVGAGI. The CDR3 has 16 amino acids. The CDR3 region is CASSYSMGFGNQPQHF. CDR3 nucleotide sequence: TGTGCCAGCAGTTACTCGATGGGGTTCGGCAATCAGCCCCAGCATTTT.

This clone was picked up a small number of times. This chain connects TRBV2 to TRBJ2-1; no clear D. Per the germline V gene, CDR1 is SNHLY and CDR2 is FYNNEI. Trimming took off 7 bases at V and 5 bases at J, with 6 bases between the two ends. This CDR3 is 11 amino acids long. In DNA, the CDR3 is TGTGCCAGCACATACAACAATGAGCAGTTCTTC. As protein: CASTYNNEQFF.

The chain has TRBV14 and TRBJ1-4; D unclear. V was pared by 2 bases and J by 4 bases, with 14 bases between. The CDR3 consists of 16 residues. CDR1 and CDR2 from the germline V gene are SGHDN and FVKESK. The CDR3 DNA is TGTGCCAGCAGCCAATCAACCGGGTTCGTTAATGAAAAACTGTTTTTT. The encoded protein is CASSQSTGFVNEKLFF.

The gene calls are TRBV5-1 and TRBJ1-3; 7 bases are a match to TRBD1. The CDR3 is 16 amino acids. The V and J ends lost 4 bases and 0 bases, in that order; junction bases with no gene match: 7. Per germline, CDR1 SGHRS and CDR2 YFSETQ. The CDR3 protein is CASSVGTESSGNTIYF. DNA of the CDR3: TGCGCCAGCAGCGTTGGGACAGAGAGCTCTGGAAACACCATATATTTT.

This chain connects TRBV5-4 to TRBJ2-7; D is unclear. Looked up from germline, CDR1 is SGHNT and CDR2 is YYREEE (reference sequence). CDR3 size: 13 residues. The ends were cut back, 3 bases at V and 0 bases at J, with 7 bases in the middle. The CDR3 bases are TGTGCCAGCAGCTCCCCGAGCTCCTACGAGCAGTACTTC. Its protein product is CASSSPSSYEQYF.

This chain connects TRBV9 to TRBJ1-3; D gene uncertain. The CDR3 totals 14 residues. Germline V CDR1 and CDR2: SGDLS, YYNGEE. Between the trimmed V and J ends, which lost 1 base and 4 bases, there was a span of 9 bases. CDR3 sequence: CASSVTQSGNTIYF. The CDR3 DNA is TGTGCCAGCAGCGTAACGCAATCCGGAAACACCATATATTTT.

The V and J genes are TRBV10-2 and TRBJ2-3; a possible D gene is TRBD2 (6 bases). Germline CDR1 is WSHSY and CDR2 is SAAADI. V lost 8 bases, J lost 4 bases, and 16 bases lay in between. The CDR3 has 14 amino acids. The CDR3 DNA is TGCGCCAGCGCCCGCGGGAAGCTGTCAGATACGCAGTATTTT. This encodes CASARGKLSDTQYF.